This TCR beta chain was profiled in a study of blood T cell repertoires in COVID-19. V dropped 5 bases and J dropped 0 bases, with 11 bases sitting between them. This CDR3 has 14 amino acids. Germline V gene sequence: CDR1 MGHDK, CDR2 SYGVNS. Here immunoSEQ multiplex PCR was the method, and the copy in TCRdb shows in-frame clones only, minus some. There are fewer than 350,000 clones in the sample; 70% to 90% occur only once, and roughly 6.3% lies in the top ten. The rearrangement joins TRBV25-1 to TRBJ2-7; D ambiguous. The sequenced sample consisted of PBMCs or T cells enriched from blood (not recorded which). The sequence was collected from a woman aged 40 to 49 who had recovered from COVID-19. As DNA, the CDR3 is TGTGCCAGCAGTAGAGACTGGAGCTCCTACGAGCAGTACTTC. Protein product: CASSRDWSSYEQYF.